This record covers a single T cell receptor beta chain. The antigen is undetermined. In germline, CDR1 is MNHNS, CDR2 SASEGT. CDR3 length equals 13 residues. The germline V and J ends were trimmed by 7 bases and 7 bases, with 15 bases remaining between them. MiXCR was run by TCRdb on the 5' RACE reads, yielding one entry per CDR3 protein. The table lists some 290,000 distinct CDR3 sequences, approximately 11% of them singletons. The entry originates in a study of T cells after yellow fever vaccination. Study-wide results and limits: Post-booster reappearance was seen for most primary-vaccination clones (just over 95% CD4, around 90% CD8).

The sequencing here drew on CD4+ T cells sorted from PBMCs, taken 45 days after the yellow fever booster vaccination. This chain connects TRBV6-1 to TRBJ2-3, with D maybe TRBD2 (6 bases). This TCR came from a young man who received the YFV17D yellow fever vaccine. The CDR3 DNA follows: TGTGCCAGCAAGGATGGAGGGGCGAATACGCAGTATTTT. Protein sequence: CASKDGGANTQYF.